The 32 T cell receptor beta chains below were found in one sample sequenced in a study of T cells in women clearing cervical HPV infection. Profiled with immunoSEQ multiplex PCR; TCRdb holds only in-frame clones, not every one. This table holds about 26,000 clones. Material: blood buffy coat. These receptors came from a woman between 18 and 70 years old with a cervical HPV16 infection that either progressed to CIN3+ or cleared (not recorded which).

Comments on this clone: The CDR3 is cut off 3 residues early in the read; its end comes from the germline J gene. The chain recombines TRBV7-9 with TRBJ1-1; D is undetermined. Germline CDR1 SEHNR, CDR2 FQNEAQ (reference sequence). The CDR3 extends over 14 amino acids. CDR3 residues: CASSFQASRETAFF. The CDR3 DNA, read in part, is TGTGCCAGCAGCTTTCAAGCTAGCCGAGAGACA.

Comments on this clone: From the germline J gene comes the end of the CDR3, since the read stops 3 residues before it. The V gene is TRBV18, the J gene TRBJ1-5, with 8 bases identical to TRBD1. J gave up 6 bases and V 2 bases, and 6 bases lay outside the gene matches. Germline V CDR1 and CDR2: KGHSH, LQKENI. This CDR3 comprises 15 residues. CDR3 DNA, as far as it was read: TGTGCCAGCTCACCAACCGGTGGGACAGGTCAGCCC. Protein product: CASSPTGGTGQP. The whole CDR3 sequence is CASSPTGGTGQPQHF. The full variable domain, completed using reference TRBV18 and TRBJ1-5, is NAGVMQNPRHLVRRRGQEARLRCSPMKGHSHVYWYRQLPEEGLKFMVYLQKENIIDESGMPKERFSAEFPKEGPSILRIQQVVRGDSAAYFCASSPTGGTGQPQHFGDGTRLSIL.

As to this clone: The CDR3 is cut off 3 residues early in the read; its end comes from the germline J gene. This chain joins TRBV19 and TRBJ1-2; the match to TRBD1 covers 7 bases. CDR1 and CDR2 (germline): LNHDA, SQIVND (reference sequence). Losses at the gene ends were 7 bases for V and 5 bases for J; bases not matched to a gene: 7. The CDR3 spans 13 residues. This CDR3 reads CASKEGQKYGYTF. CDR3 DNA, as far as it was read: TGTGCCAGTAAAGAGGGACAGAAGTATGGC.

Points on this clone: The CDR3 extends 3 residues past the end of the read, so its final part is completed from the germline J gene. The chain carries TRBV29-1 and TRBJ2-2; 7 bases align to TRBD1. The germline gives CDR1 SQVTM, CDR2 ANQGSEA. This CDR3 contains 14 residues. J was trimmed by 0 bases and V by 7 bases; bases with no gene match: 5. The CDR3 DNA, read in part, is TGCAGCGGAACCGGGACAGCGAACACCGGGGAG. It yields the protein CSGTGTANTGE. The complete CDR3 sequence is CSGTGTANTGELFF.

As regards this clone: The read gets to within 3 residues of the CDR3 end, and the germline J gene fills in the rest. V gene TRBV19 combines with J gene TRBJ2-7; 8 nucleotides align to TRBD1. Germline lookup yields CDR1 LNHDA and CDR2 SQIVND (reference sequence). V lost 9 bases and J lost 6; bases outside the gene matches: 13. The CDR3 contains 14 residues. The CDR3 sequence is CASAPRDRYGEQYF. The sequenced part of the CDR3 DNA is TGTGCCAGCGCACCCCGGGACAGGTATGGCGAG.

In the case of this clone: The DNA ends 3 residues before the CDR3 does, and the rest of the CDR3 is filled in from the germline J gene. The chain has TRBV19 and TRBJ1-2; D is perhaps TRBD1 (5 bases). The CDR3 spans 11 residues. Germline V gene lookup returns CDR1 LNHDA and CDR2 SQIVND (reference sequence). CDR3 region: CASRSGGTYTF. The covered CDR3 bases are TGTGCCAGTAGGTCGGGGGGGACC.

CDR3 sequence: CASSFGTNNSPLFF. The CDR3 DNA, read in part, is TGTGCCAGCAGCTTTGGGACAAATAATTCACCG. This chain uses TRBV7-3 with TRBJ2-2, with D possibly TRBD1 on 6 matching bases. The read gets to within 3 residues of the CDR3 end, and the germline J gene fills in the rest. The CDR3 has 14 residues. CDR1 is SGHTA, CDR2 FQGTGA, per germline.

Remarks on this clone: Coverage ceases 3 residues before the CDR3 finishes, and the germline J gene fills in the end. The J gene is TRBJ1-1, the V gene TRBV20-1; D gene unclear. Trimming stripped 8 bases from V and 4 bases from J, with 11 bases between. Germline CDR1 and CDR2: DFQATT and SNEGSKA (reference sequence). This CDR3 contains 11 residues. The CDR3 loop reads CSRRGGTEAFF. The covered CDR3 bases are TGCAGTAGACGGGGAGGCACTGAA.

In regard to this clone: Read data end 3 residues before the CDR3 end; the end is taken from the germline J gene. The same CDR3 also results from other DNA sequences found in this sample. The chain couples TRBV5-1 to TRBJ1-2; 9 bases fit TRBD1. The CDR3 runs to 14 residues. Germline CDR1 and CDR2: SGHRS and YFSETQ. The DNA read from the CDR3 is TGCGCCAGCAGCCTGAAGGACAGGGGAATGGGT. Residues: CASSLKDRGMG. The CDR3 as a whole reads CASSLKDRGMGYTF.

Turning to this clone: The read ends 3 residues early relative to the CDR3; the germline J gene fills the gap. This chain links TRBV20-1 with TRBJ2-7; D unresolved. The CDR3 contains 13 residues. The V gene lost 0 bases and the J gene lost 2 bases, with 8 bases spanning the gap. Germline values: CDR1 DFQATT, CDR2 SNEGSKA (reference sequence). The CDR3 loop reads CSARDRLAYEQYF. The part of the CDR3 DNA that was read is TGCAGTGCTAGAGACAGGCTGGCCTACGAG.

CDR3 DNA (partial): TGTGCCAGCAGCTTATCGCAGGGGGTGAACACCGGGGAG. Amino acid sequence: CASSLSQGVNTGE. From start to end, the CDR3 is CASSLSQGVNTGELFF. The chain uses TRBV7-3 and TRBJ2-2, with 7 bases aligning to TRBD1. The CDR3 is cut off 3 residues early in the read; its end comes from the germline J gene. CDR1 and CDR2 from the germline V gene are SGHTA and FQGTGA. V shed 2 bases and J 1 base; nucleotides not matched to a gene: 4. This CDR3 has 16 residues.

Concerning this clone itself: The CDR3 goes on 3 residues after the read ends, and that part is filled in from the germline J gene. The genes are TRBV7-2 and TRBJ1-5; D is perhaps TRBD1 (6 bases). This CDR3 has 14 amino acids. Trimming stripped 1 base from V and 6 bases from J, with 10 bases between. CDR1 and CDR2 (germline): SGHTA, FQGNSA. CDR3 DNA, as far as it was read: TGTGCCAGCAGCTTAGAACAGGGTGCTCAGCCC. It is translated as CASSLEQGAQP. In full, the CDR3 is CASSLEQGAQPQHF.

Remarks on this clone: The read finishes 3 residues shy of the CDR3 end, and the germline J gene is used to complete it. The J gene is TRBJ2-5, the V gene TRBV6-2 or TRBV6-3, with D perhaps TRBD2 (5 bases). The germline V gene has CDR1 MNHEY and CDR2 SVGEGT. V was trimmed by 8 bases and J by 0 bases, leaving 7 bases between them. CDR3 length: 12 amino acids. The CDR3 loop is CASGGHQETQYF. The CDR3 bases that were read are TGTGCCAGCGGCGGGCACCAAGAGACC.

Points on this clone: The read comes to an end 3 residues before the CDR3 does, leaving the germline J gene to fill in the end. This sample includes further DNA sequences coding for the same CDR3. The rearrangement joins TRBV2 to TRBJ2-3; D gene unclear. This CDR3 is 14 amino acids long. Germline V gene lookup returns CDR1 SNHLY and CDR2 FYNNEI. CDR3 in amino acids: CASSEALTEETQYF. The CDR3 DNA, read in part, is TGTGCCAGCAGTGAAGCGTTAACAGAAGAGACG.

A word on this clone: The read gets to within 3 residues of the CDR3 end, and the germline J gene fills in the rest. The gene calls are TRBV11-3 and TRBJ2-5; D unresolved. Trimming stripped 1 base from V and 4 bases from J, with 10 bases between. Germline V gives CDR1 SGHNT, CDR2 YENEEA. There are 14 residues in the CDR3. CDR3 amino acids: CASSLVSGSETQYF. The CDR3 bases that were read are TGTGCCAGCAGCTTAGTTTCGGGTTCAGAGACC.

As concerns this clone: Coverage ceases 3 residues before the CDR3 finishes, and the germline J gene fills in the end. This sequence joins TRBV13 and TRBJ1-5, with 10 bases aligning to TRBD1. This CDR3 has 17 amino acids. With V trimmed by 4 bases and J by 3 bases, 9 bases remained unmatched. In germline, CDR1 is PRHDT, CDR2 FYEKMQ (reference sequence). CDR3: CASSSSDRGGYNQPQHF. Partial CDR3 DNA: TGTGCCAGCAGCTCCTCGGACAGGGGGGGATACAATCAGCCC.

Points on this clone: The read finishes 3 residues shy of the CDR3 end, and the germline J gene is used to complete it. The rearrangement uses TRBV18 and TRBJ1-2; tentatively, D is TRBD1 (5 bases). CDR3 length equals 13 residues. In germline, CDR1 is KGHSH, CDR2 LQKENI. CDR3 loop: CASSPGLSYDYTF. The sequenced CDR3 bases are TGTGCCAGCTCACCGGGGCTATCCTACGAC. The full variable domain, rest sourced from reference TRBV18 and TRBJ1-2, is NAGVMQNPRHLVRRRGQEARLRCSPMKGHSHVYWYRQLPEEGLKFMVYLQKENIIDESGMPKERFSAEFPKEGPSILRIQQVVRGDSAAYFCASSPGLSYDYTFGSGTRLTVV.

About this clone itself: The CDR3 end lies 3 residues beyond the end of the read and is filled in from the germline J gene. The V call is TRBV19, the J call TRBJ1-5; 10 bases agree with TRBD1. Losses at the gene ends were 7 bases for V and 4 bases for J; bases not matched to a gene: 10. Per the germline V gene, CDR1 is LNHDA and CDR2 is SQIVND (reference sequence). This CDR3 has 16 residues. The sequenced part of the CDR3 DNA is TGTGCCAGTATGTATCTGACGGGACAGGGGAATCAGCCC. Its translation: CASMYLTGQGNQP. In full, the CDR3 reads CASMYLTGQGNQPQHF. Supplemented by reference TRBV19 and TRBJ1-5, the full variable domain reads DGGITQSPKYLFRKEGQNVTLSCEQNLNHDAMYWYRQDPGQGLRLIYYSQIVNDFQKGDIAEGYSVSREKKESFPLTVTSAQKNPTAFYLCASMYLTGQGNQPQHFGDGTRLSIL.

A note on this clone: The sequence runs out 3 residues before the end of the CDR3; the remainder is reconstructed from the germline J gene. The rearrangement uses TRBV19 and TRBJ1-1, with D uncertain. The CDR3 length is 14 residues. From germline, CDR1 is LNHDA and CDR2 SQIVND (reference sequence). V gave up 4 bases and J gave up 1 base, with 10 bases separating them. The CDR3 is CASSTLTSNTEAFF. The part of the CDR3 DNA that was read is TGTGCCAGTAGTACCCTGACATCGAACACTGAA.

As regards this clone: The read ends 3 residues before the CDR3 terminus; that terminus is restored from the germline J gene. The chain links TRBV5-1 to TRBJ2-2, with D possibly being TRBD1 (6 bases). The CDR3 runs to 13 residues. V shed 6 bases and J shed 7 bases, with 13 bases lying between them. Per the germline V gene, CDR1 is SGHRS and CDR2 is YFSETQ. The CDR3 bases that were read are TGCGCCAGCACCGGACAGACCCACGGGGAG. The encoded protein is CASTGQTHGE. The whole CDR3 protein reads CASTGQTHGELFF. Supplemented by reference TRBV5-1 and TRBJ2-2, the full variable domain reads KAGVTQTPRYLIKTRGQQVTLSCSPISGHRSVSWYQQTPGQGLQFLFEYFSETQRNKGNFPGRFSGRQFSNSRSEMNVSTLELGDSALYLCASTGQTHGELFFGEGSRLTVL.

A word on this clone: The CDR3 end lies 3 residues beyond the end of the read and is filled in from the germline J gene. The rearrangement uses TRBV10-1 and TRBJ2-1, with 14 bases lining up with TRBD2. Looked up from germline, CDR1 is WNHNN and CDR2 is SYGVQD (reference sequence). V lost 2 bases, J lost 0 bases, and 3 bases stayed unmatched. CDR3 length equals 18 residues. Incomplete CDR3 DNA: TGCGCCAGCAGTGAGAGACTAGCGGGGGGGTCCTCCTACAATGAG. Its protein is CASSERLAGGSSYNE. The full CDR3 reads CASSERLAGGSSYNEQFF.

Comments on this clone: The missing CDR3 end, 3 residues past where the read stops, is filled in from the germline J gene. This chain connects TRBV6-1 to TRBJ2-2; D gene uncertain. The CDR3 length is 17 residues. The germline V and J ends were trimmed by 0 bases and 1 base, with 12 bases remaining between them. Per germline, CDR1 MNHNS and CDR2 SASEGT. CDR3: CASSEALQVGNTGELFF. The sequenced CDR3 bases are TGTGCCAGCAGTGAAGCGCTTCAGGTGGGGAACACCGGGGAG.

Worth noting for this clone: The read halts 3 residues ahead of the CDR3 end, with the missing end drawn from the germline J gene. The rearrangement links TRBV19 to TRBJ2-7; tentatively, D is TRBD1 or TRBD2 (5 bases each). Trimming cost V 10 bases and J 2 bases, with 18 bases left between them. Germline CDR1 and CDR2: LNHDA and SQIVND (reference sequence). The CDR3 consists of 14 residues. CDR3 DNA, as far as it was read: TGTGCCACAGCCCCAGGGAGAAGAACCTACGAG. It yields the protein CATAPGRRTYE. The entire CDR3 is CATAPGRRTYEQYF.

Points on this clone: The read ends 3 residues early relative to the CDR3; the germline J gene fills the gap. The rearrangement uses TRBV19 and TRBJ1-1; 7 nucleotides match TRBD1. The germline CDR1 and CDR2 sequences are LNHDA and SQIVND (reference sequence). The CDR3 spans 14 residues. Partial CDR3 DNA: TGTGCCAGTAGTATCCCGGGACAGTCCGGCTGG. Its protein is CASSIPGQSGW. The whole CDR3 region reads CASSIPGQSGWAFF.

Note on this clone: The read is 3 residues too short to cover the CDR3 end, so that end is filled in from the germline J gene. The genes are TRBV7-9 and TRBJ2-2; 7 nucleotides agree with TRBD2. Germline CDR1 is SEHNR and CDR2 is FQNEAQ (reference sequence). V gave up 5 bases and J gave up 9 bases; unmatched junction bases: 12. The CDR3 has 15 residues. CDR3 loop: CASSVSGVGAWELFF. CDR3 DNA (partial): TGTGCCAGCAGCGTAAGCGGGGTTGGTGCGTGGGAG.

Here the CDR3 reads CASSRYGSGSNYEQYF. The CDR3 bases that were read are TGTGCCAGCAGTCGTTACGGGAGCGGGAGTAACTACGAG. The chain recombines TRBV12-3 or TRBV12-4 with TRBJ2-7; 8 nucleotides agree with TRBD2. The read ends 3 residues early relative to the CDR3; the germline J gene fills the gap. V dropped 5 bases and J dropped 3; count of bases not matched to a gene: 12. The CDR3 has 16 amino acids.

On this clone itself: The sequenced fragment ends 3 residues before the CDR3 boundary, so the rest is inferred from the germline J gene. V usage is TRBV29-1 and J usage is TRBJ1-1, with 11 bases identical to TRBD1. CDR3 length: 15 amino acids. V shed 7 bases, J shed 4 bases, and the junction held 11 bases outside the gene matches. Germline lookup yields CDR1 SQVTM and CDR2 ANQGSEA. The sequenced part of the CDR3 DNA is TGCAGCGCAAAGGGACAGGGGGGGTTTAGCACTGAA. Its translation is CSAKGQGGFSTE. The CDR3, in full, reads CSAKGQGGFSTEAFF.

The CDR3 is CASSLAFREVGRHTGELFF. CDR3 DNA, as far as it was read: TGCGCCAGCAGCTTGGCGTTCAGGGAAGTTGGGAGGCACACCGGGGAG. The chain links TRBV5-1 to TRBJ2-2; the D gene is possibly TRBD2 (6 bases). The read is 3 residues too short to cover the CDR3 end, so that end is filled in from the germline J gene. V dropped 0 bases and J dropped 3 bases, with 21 bases sitting between them. Germline loops: CDR1 SGHRS, CDR2 YFSETQ. The CDR3 spans 19 residues.

A remark on this clone: From the germline J gene comes the end of the CDR3, since the read stops 3 residues before it. The chain recombines TRBV30 with TRBJ1-1, with D perhaps TRBD1 (5 bases). Trimming removed 1 base at V and 6 bases at J, with 9 bases between. This CDR3 has 12 amino acids. Germline lookup yields CDR1 GTSNPN and CDR2 SVGIG (reference sequence). CDR3 amino acids: CAWSGQGAEAFF. Partial CDR3 DNA: TGTGCCTGGAGTGGCCAGGGAGCTGAA.

In the case of this clone: The read terminates 3 residues before the CDR3 end, so the remaining end is supplied by the germline J gene. The J gene is TRBJ2-3, the V gene TRBV5-1; 9 bases are a match to TRBD2. This CDR3 comprises 15 residues. Germline V gives CDR1 SGHRS, CDR2 YFSETQ. V was clipped by 0 bases and J by 5 bases; unmatched bases: 4. This CDR3 reads CASSLEGSGRDTQYF. CDR3 DNA (partial): TGCGCCAGCAGCTTGGAAGGTAGCGGGAGAGATACG.

Regarding this clone: The sequenced fragment ends 3 residues before the CDR3 boundary, so the rest is inferred from the germline J gene. The J gene is TRBJ2-5, the V gene TRBV13; TRBD2 agrees at 8 bases. This CDR3 region has 17 residues. CDR1 PRHDT and CDR2 FYEKMQ come from the germline V gene (reference sequence). V lost 3 bases to trimming and J lost 1 base; unmatched junction nucleotides: 10. The part of the CDR3 DNA that was read is TGTGCCAGCAGCTTCCGGCTAGCGGGTCCTTTCCAAGAGACC. It encodes CASSFRLAGPFQET. The entire CDR3 protein is CASSFRLAGPFQETQYF.

In the case of this clone: The missing CDR3 end, 3 residues past where the read stops, is filled in from the germline J gene. The V gene is TRBV18, the J gene TRBJ2-4, with D perhaps TRBD2 (6 bases). The CDR3 length is 15 residues. Germline CDR1 reads KGHSH; CDR2 reads LQKENI. This CDR3 is CASSPTSEQDYGQYF. The CDR3 DNA, read in part, is TGTGCCAGCTCACCCACGTCAGAGCAGGACTATGGT.